A selection of T cell receptor beta chains follows, all from one sample in a study of blood T cell repertoires in COVID-19. Repertoires were generated with immunoSEQ multiplex PCR, while TCRdb's copy carries only in-frame clones and drops some. The repertoire holds around 300,000 clones, about 90% seen once, with more than 5% in the top ten. The sample consisted of PBMCs or T cells enriched from blood (not recorded which). Every receptor here comes from a man aged 25 to 40 who had recovered from COVID-19. Each CDR3 is given with its conserved first and last residue. Each record gives: D gene, clone size, V gene, J gene, CDR3 DNA, CDR3 protein. A D gene is named only where the DNA matches it firmly. Size tells how often a clone was seen (once, few, many) or the class of an expanded clone, and some rows leave it out.

d_call: .; clone_size: .; v_call: TRBV7-9; j_call: TRBJ1-5; cdr3_nt: TGTGCCAGCAGCCTTCAGGGGTCTCAGCCCCAGCATTTT; cdr3_aa: CASSLQGSQPQHF
d_call: TRBD1; clone_size: .; v_call: TRBV19; j_call: TRBJ1-4; cdr3_nt: TGTGCCAGTAGTGCCCGGGACAGGGGAATTAATGAAAAACTGTTTTTT; cdr3_aa: CASSARDRGINEKLFF
d_call: TRBD2; clone_size: .; v_call: TRBV2; j_call: TRBJ2-7; cdr3_nt: TGTGCCAGCAGAGGTCGGGAGGGGGGTGTCTCCTACGAGCAGTACTTC; cdr3_aa: CASRGREGGVSYEQYF
d_call: TRBD1; clone_size: .; v_call: TRBV3-1/TRBV3-2; j_call: TRBJ1-6; cdr3_nt: TGTGCCAGCAGCCAAGATCCCCAGGGGGGAAATCATAATTCACCCCTCCACTTT; cdr3_aa: CASSQDPQGGNHNSPLHF
d_call: .; clone_size: once; v_call: TRBV9; j_call: TRBJ1-2; cdr3_nt: TGTGCCAGCAGCGTAGACGGTAACTATGGCTACACCTTC; cdr3_aa: CASSVDGNYGYTF
d_call: .; clone_size: .; v_call: TRBV7-2; j_call: TRBJ2-3; cdr3_nt: TGTGCCAGCAGCTTAGGCCCGGGGGAGCCCAGGGATACGCAGTATTTT; cdr3_aa: CASSLGPGEPRDTQYF
d_call: .; clone_size: .; v_call: TRBV5-1; j_call: TRBJ2-5; cdr3_nt: TGCGCCAGCAGCTTGGGAGACACCGAGACCCAGTACTTC; cdr3_aa: CASSLGDTETQYF
d_call: TRBD1; clone_size: .; v_call: TRBV10-3; j_call: TRBJ2-5; cdr3_nt: TGTGCCATCAGTACGGGACAGCAAGAGACCCAGTACTTC; cdr3_aa: CAISTGQQETQYF
d_call: TRBD2; clone_size: .; v_call: TRBV5-1; j_call: TRBJ2-3; cdr3_nt: TGCGCCAGCAGCTTGGTAGTTTTGGGACTAGCGGCCACAGATACGCAGTATTTT; cdr3_aa: CASSLVVLGLAATDTQYF
d_call: TRBD1; clone_size: .; v_call: TRBV30; j_call: TRBJ1-1; cdr3_nt: TGTGCCTGGGGATTTCTGACAGGGCGGGACACTGAAGCTTTCTTT; cdr3_aa: CAWGFLTGRDTEAFF
d_call: .; clone_size: .; v_call: TRBV27; j_call: TRBJ1-4; cdr3_nt: TGTGCCAGCTCGGAACGGAGGCATAATGAAAAACTGTTTTTT; cdr3_aa: CASSERRHNEKLFF
d_call: TRBD1; clone_size: .; v_call: TRBV28; j_call: TRBJ2-2; cdr3_nt: TGTGCCATCCGACAGGGGGCGCGCACCGGGGAGCTGTTTTTT; cdr3_aa: CAIRQGARTGELFF
d_call: .; clone_size: .; v_call: TRBV6-6; j_call: TRBJ2-7; cdr3_nt: TGTGCCAGCAGTCCGGGGTTTACCTACGAGCAGTACTTC; cdr3_aa: CASSPGFTYEQYF
d_call: .; clone_size: once; v_call: TRBV11-2; j_call: TRBJ1-5; cdr3_nt: TGTGCCAGCAGCTTAGAGACGGCGACAAATCAGCCCCAGCATTTT; cdr3_aa: CASSLETATNQPQHF
d_call: TRBD1; clone_size: .; v_call: TRBV28; j_call: TRBJ1-5; cdr3_nt: TGTGCCAGCAGTTTACTACAGGGGGCGAGTCAGCCCCAGCATTTT; cdr3_aa: CASSLLQGASQPQHF
d_call: TRBD2; clone_size: .; v_call: TRBV2; j_call: TRBJ2-3; cdr3_nt: TGTGCCAGCAGTGTAAGACTAGCGAGCACAGATACGCAGTATTTT; cdr3_aa: CASSVRLASTDTQYF
d_call: .; clone_size: .; v_call: TRBV7-7; j_call: TRBJ2-3; cdr3_nt: TGTGCCAGCAGCTTAGGGGGCGGGGGCACAGATACGCAGTATTTT; cdr3_aa: CASSLGGGGTDTQYF
d_call: TRBD2; clone_size: once; v_call: TRBV4-1; j_call: TRBJ2-5; cdr3_nt: TGCGCCAGCAGCCCAACCGGGACTAGCGGTTCTGGGGGGGAACAAGAGACCCAGTACTTC; cdr3_aa: CASSPTGTSGSGGEQETQYF
d_call: .; clone_size: .; v_call: TRBV19; j_call: TRBJ1-5; cdr3_nt: TGTGCCAGTAGTATAGGGGATCAGGGTATGAATCAGCCCCAGCATTTT; cdr3_aa: CASSIGDQGMNQPQHF
d_call: .; clone_size: .; v_call: TRBV7-9; j_call: TRBJ1-2; cdr3_nt: TGTGCCAGCAGCTTAGACTGGCAGGGCTATGGCTACACCTTC; cdr3_aa: CASSLDWQGYGYTF
d_call: TRBD1; clone_size: .; v_call: TRBV2; j_call: TRBJ1-2; cdr3_nt: TGTGCCAGCAGCCAGGGGGGTTACTATGGCTACACCTTC; cdr3_aa: CASSQGGYYGYTF
d_call: .; clone_size: .; v_call: TRBV9; j_call: TRBJ1-1; cdr3_nt: TGTGCCAGCAGCCCACCACGACAGTGGAACACTGAAGCTTTCTTT; cdr3_aa: CASSPPRQWNTEAFF
d_call: .; clone_size: .; v_call: TRBV15; j_call: TRBJ2-7; cdr3_nt: TGTGCCACCAGCAGGGCCACAGGGTCCTCCTACGAGCAGTACTTC; cdr3_aa: CATSRATGSSYEQYF
d_call: TRBD2; clone_size: many; v_call: TRBV4-2; j_call: TRBJ2-3; cdr3_nt: TGTGCCAGCAGCCAAGATCTAGCGGGGGGCACAGATACGCAGTATTTT; cdr3_aa: CASSQDLAGGTDTQYF
d_call: .; clone_size: .; v_call: TRBV18; j_call: TRBJ2-1; cdr3_nt: TGTGCCAGCTCGCTACCTGGCAATGAGCAGTTCTTC; cdr3_aa: CASSLPGNEQFF
d_call: .; clone_size: .; v_call: TRBV29-1; j_call: TRBJ2-1; cdr3_nt: TGCAGCGTTGCTATGGGGGGTACTGAGCAGTTCTTC; cdr3_aa: CSVAMGGTEQFF
d_call: .; clone_size: .; v_call: TRBV3-1/TRBV3-2; j_call: TRBJ2-3; cdr3_nt: TGTGCCAGCAGCCCCTACGCCACCGCAGATACGCAGTATTTT; cdr3_aa: CASSPYATADTQYF
d_call: .; clone_size: once; v_call: TRBV29-1; j_call: TRBJ2-3; cdr3_nt: TGCAGCGTTGAAGACGGTCCAGATACGCAGTATTTT; cdr3_aa: CSVEDGPDTQYF
d_call: .; clone_size: .; v_call: TRBV19; j_call: TRBJ2-3; cdr3_nt: TGTGCCAGTAGTATGATGGCTAGCACAGATACGCAGTATTTT; cdr3_aa: CASSMMASTDTQYF
d_call: TRBD2; clone_size: .; v_call: TRBV6-5; j_call: TRBJ2-7; cdr3_nt: TGTGCCAGCACTCCTCTGGCGGGGGGCGCCTACGAGCAGTACTTC; cdr3_aa: CASTPLAGGAYEQYF
d_call: .; clone_size: .; v_call: TRBV12-5; j_call: TRBJ1-2; cdr3_nt: TGTGCTAGTGGCTTGGACAGATATGGCTACACCTTC; cdr3_aa: CASGLDRYGYTF
d_call: .; clone_size: .; v_call: TRBV28; j_call: TRBJ1-6; cdr3_nt: TGTGCCAGCAGTTTTGAGAGCTCCTATAATTCACCCCTCCACTTT; cdr3_aa: CASSFESSYNSPLHF
d_call: .; clone_size: .; v_call: TRBV29-1; j_call: TRBJ2-3; cdr3_nt: TGCAGCGTTGAAGTGCGCGGGGACCGCACAGATACGCAGTATTTT; cdr3_aa: CSVEVRGDRTDTQYF
d_call: TRBD2; clone_size: .; v_call: TRBV5-4; j_call: TRBJ2-7; cdr3_nt: TGTGCCAGCAGCCCCGCCCGGGAGGGGTTGGGGTACGAGCAGTACTTC; cdr3_aa: CASSPAREGLGYEQYF
d_call: TRBD1; clone_size: once; v_call: TRBV7-7; j_call: TRBJ2-5; cdr3_nt: TGTGCCAGCAGCTTAGCGAGGGGGCCCCAAGAGACCCAGTACTTC; cdr3_aa: CASSLARGPQETQYF
d_call: TRBD2; clone_size: .; v_call: TRBV5-6; j_call: TRBJ2-1; cdr3_nt: TGTGCCAGCAGCTTGGCCGCTAGCGGGGGCAATGAGCAGTTCTTC; cdr3_aa: CASSLAASGGNEQFF